Listed below are T cell receptor beta chains from one sample, sequenced in a study of Graves' ophthalmopathy and Graves' hyperthyroidism. One entry per CDR3 protein results from TCRdb running MiXCR on the multiplex PCR reads. The sample shows a few hundred thousand distinct CDR3 sequences, 39% of them seen only once. The sequencing input was peripheral blood or thyroid tissue (not recorded which). These receptors all come from an adult man with Graves' hyperthyroidism. Each CDR3 is given with its conserved first and last residue. D genes are given only for firm matches. Size tells how often a clone was seen (once, few, many) or the class of an expanded clone, and some rows leave it out.

D gene: -; clone size: once; V gene: TRBV6-1; J gene: TRBJ1-2; CDR3 protein: CASSEGGGGGDGYTF; CDR3 DNA: TGTGCCAGCAGTGAAGGGGGAGGTGGGGGGGATGGCTACACCTTC
D gene: -; clone size: -; V gene: TRBV7-8; J gene: TRBJ2-3; CDR3 protein: CASSLVRGAITDTQYF; CDR3 DNA: TGTGCCAGCAGCTTAGTTCGGGGGGCAATCACAGATACGCAGTATTTT
D gene: -; clone size: many; V gene: TRBV4-1; J gene: TRBJ1-1; CDR3 protein: CASSQDLGQTEAFF; CDR3 DNA: TGCGCCAGCAGCCAAGATCTGGGTCAGACTGAAGCTTTCTTT
D gene: TRBD2; clone size: -; V gene: TRBV12-3/TRBV12-4; J gene: TRBJ2-7; CDR3 protein: CASSFKRGGQDEQYF; CDR3 DNA: TGTGCCAGCAGTTTCAAGCGGGGGGGTCAAGACGAGCAGTACTTC
D gene: -; clone size: many; V gene: TRBV12-3/TRBV12-4; J gene: TRBJ1-6; CDR3 protein: CASSLGAGLNSPLHF; CDR3 DNA: TGTGCCAGCAGTTTAGGCGCCGGACTTAATTCACCCCTCCACTTT
D gene: -; clone size: many; V gene: TRBV29-1; J gene: TRBJ1-1; CDR3 protein: CSVEPSSTEAFF; CDR3 DNA: TGCAGCGTTGAACCTTCTTCCACTGAAGCTTTCTTT
D gene: -; clone size: -; V gene: TRBV4-1; J gene: TRBJ1-5; CDR3 protein: CASSQDPPGGNSNQPQHF; CDR3 DNA: TGCGCCAGCAGCCAAGATCCCCCGGGTGGAAATAGCAATCAGCCCCAGCATTTT
D gene: -; clone size: many; V gene: TRBV2; J gene: TRBJ2-5; CDR3 protein: CASSEAALETQYF; CDR3 DNA: TGTGCCAGCAGTGAAGCGGCCCTAGAGACCCAGTACTTC
D gene: TRBD1; clone size: many; V gene: TRBV20-1; J gene: TRBJ2-2; CDR3 protein: CSAPPLRDRPNTGELFF; CDR3 DNA: TGCAGTGCTCCCCCCCTGAGGGACAGGCCTAACACCGGGGAGCTGTTTTTT
D gene: TRBD1; clone size: -; V gene: TRBV25-1; J gene: TRBJ1-3; CDR3 protein: CASSEGVGQDTGNTIYF; CDR3 DNA: TGTGCCAGCAGTGAAGGAGTGGGACAGGACACTGGAAACACCATATATTTT
D gene: TRBD2; clone size: -; V gene: TRBV7-2; J gene: TRBJ2-2; CDR3 protein: CASSYKLAGVSTGELFF; CDR3 DNA: TGTGCCAGCAGCTATAAGCTAGCGGGAGTGTCCACCGGGGAGCTGTTTTTT
D gene: -; clone size: few; V gene: TRBV3-1; J gene: TRBJ2-7; CDR3 protein: CASSQEKGPLYEQYF; CDR3 DNA: TGTGCCAGCAGCCAAGAAAAGGGACCTCTCTACGAGCAGTACTTC
D gene: TRBD2; clone size: many; V gene: TRBV19; J gene: TRBJ2-5; CDR3 protein: CASSPRLAGAQETQYF; CDR3 DNA: TGTGCCAGCAGCCCGAGGCTAGCGGGGGCGCAAGAGACCCAGTACTTC
D gene: -; clone size: many; V gene: TRBV7-8; J gene: TRBJ2-7; CDR3 protein: CASSPTSPSAYEQYF; CDR3 DNA: TGTGCCAGCAGCCCCACAAGCCCCTCGGCCTACGAGCAGTACTTC
D gene: -; clone size: -; V gene: TRBV5-1; J gene: TRBJ1-4; CDR3 protein: CASSLIPGRVVPTNEKLFF; CDR3 DNA: TGCGCCAGCAGCTTGATCCCAGGGAGGGTGGTACCAACTAATGAAAAACTGTTTTTT
D gene: -; clone size: many; V gene: TRBV7-8; J gene: TRBJ2-7; CDR3 protein: CASSSSSNYEQYF; CDR3 DNA: TGTGCCAGCAGCTCGTCTTCAAACTACGAGCAGTACTTC